This T cell receptor (beta chain) appears in the sequencing data of a study of blood T cell repertoires in COVID-19. The method was immunoSEQ multiplex PCR; TCRdb's version includes in-frame clones alone and lacks a portion of them. The sample includes around 200,000 clones, approximately 90% of them seen just once. This CDR3 contains 16 residues. Trimming removed 0 bases from V and 8 bases from J, with 17 bases in between. The germline V gene has CDR1 MNHEY and CDR2 SVGAGI. This TCR derives from a man aged 25 to 40 who had recovered from COVID-19. The material sequenced was PBMCs or T cells enriched from blood (not recorded which). V usage is TRBV6-5 and J usage is TRBJ2-1; D possibly corresponds to TRBD1 (5 bases). The CDR3 region is CASSYSGQGGSYEQFF. The DNA for the CDR3 is TGTGCCAGCAGTTACTCGGGCCAGGGTGGATCATATGAGCAGTTCTTC.